Each of the 9 T cell receptor beta chains below was sequenced from the same sample in a study of control samples from healthy donors and cancer patients. Measured with immunoSEQ multiplex PCR; TCRdb has only the in-frame clones, and not every one. The data contain about 110,000 clones, around four fifths of them singletons. Sequenced input: blood. The receptors were sampled from a young man in good health.

This clone was observed a few times. The chain has TRBV5-1 and TRBJ1-5, with a possible D match to TRBD1 (5 bases). Trimming pared 0 bases from V and 3 bases from J, leaving 7 bases between. CDR3 size: 14 residues. Per the germline V gene, CDR1 is SGHRS and CDR2 is YFSETQ. CDR3 residues: CASSLGGLNQPQHF. CDR3 nucleotide sequence: TGCGCCAGCAGCTTGGGGGGCCTCAATCAGCCCCAGCATTTT.

V gene TRBV12-5 combines with J gene TRBJ1-2; 7 bases align to TRBD1. Germline-derived CDR1 and CDR2 are LGHNT and FRNRAP. J was trimmed by 3 bases and V by 0 bases; bases with no gene match: 10. The CDR3 is 17 amino acids. The CDR3 spells CASGLVKEGRGYYGYTF. The CDR3 DNA follows: TGTGCTAGTGGTTTGGTAAAGGAAGGCAGGGGGTACTATGGCTACACCTTC.

The CDR3 loop reads CASSPIRGIRETQYF. The DNA of the CDR3 is TGTGCCAGCAGCCCGATCAGGGGAATCCGAGAGACCCAGTACTTC. This rearrangement joins TRBV11-2 to TRBJ2-5; D may be TRBD1 (6 bases). The CDR3 has 15 amino acids. Germline V CDR1 and CDR2: SGHAT, FQNNGV. The V end lost 5 bases, the J end lost 4 bases, and 17 bases lay between the germline ends.

The chain carries TRBV9 and TRBJ1-1; 10 bases are shared with TRBD1. Germline values: CDR1 SGDLS, CDR2 YYNGEE. The CDR3 totals 15 residues. V shed 4 bases and J 10 bases; nucleotides not matched to a gene: 13. The CDR3 sequence is CASSPSGQGGLGAFF. The CDR3 DNA follows: TGTGCCAGCAGCCCTTCCGGACAGGGGGGATTGGGAGCTTTCTTT.

CDR3 DNA: TGTGCCAGCAGCTTGTCTAAGCGGGGGGGCCCGAGCTCCTACAATGAGCAGTTCTTC. Residues: CASSLSKRGGPSSYNEQFF. This chain uses TRBV5-6 with TRBJ2-1; 10 positions agree with TRBD2. The CDR3 runs 19 residues. Trimming cost V 1 base and J 0 bases; bases outside gene matches: 10. Per germline, CDR1 SGHDT and CDR2 YYEEEE. The variable domain in full, completed from reference TRBV5-6 and TRBJ2-1, reads DAGVTQSPTHLIKTRGQQVTLRCSPKSGHDTVSWYQQALGQGPQFIFQYYEEEERQRGNFPDRFSGHQFPNYSSELNVNALLLGDSALYLCASSLSKRGGPSSYNEQFFGPGTRLTVL.

The chain couples TRBV19 to TRBJ1-1; tentative D call: TRBD1 (6 bases). The CDR3 loop spans 15 amino acids. Trimming cost V 3 bases and J 1 base, with 12 bases left between them. The germline CDR1 and CDR2 sequences are LNHDA and SQIVND (reference sequence). The CDR3, as DNA: TGTGCCAGTAGTATTACAGGGTCGGCGAACACTGAAGCTTTCTTT. The encoded protein is CASSITGSANTEAFF.

This sequence joins TRBV27 and TRBJ2-1; D not certain. Trimming left V 6 bases short and J 9 bases short, with 18 bases between. Germline CDR1 MNHEY, CDR2 SMNVEV (reference sequence). The CDR3 sequence is 14 residues long. CDR3 in amino acids: CASRPAGPLGEQFF. CDR3 nucleotide sequence: TGTGCCAGCAGACCAGCAGGACCCCTCGGTGAGCAGTTCTTC.

This chain joins TRBV5-1 and TRBJ1-2, with D tentatively TRBD1 (6 bases). V was trimmed by 3 bases and J by 5 bases, leaving 23 bases between them. Germline values: CDR1 SGHRS, CDR2 YFSETQ. The CDR3 totals 17 residues. CDR3 residues: CASSSSVKQGLGYGYTF. CDR3 nucleotide sequence: TGCGCCAGCAGCTCGTCGGTCAAACAGGGCCTCGGGTATGGCTACACCTTC.

This CDR3 reads CASRVPQGPPTYEQYF. In DNA, the CDR3 is TGTGCCAGCAGAGTCCCACAGGGGCCCCCGACCTACGAGCAGTACTTC. The chain employs TRBV9 and TRBJ2-7; 7 positions match TRBD1. Germline trimming cut 5 bases from V and 2 bases from J; bases unmatched to any gene: 13. CDR3 length equals 16 residues. In germline, CDR1 is SGDLS, CDR2 YYNGEE.